This T cell receptor (beta chain) emerged from a study of OX40 agonist ivuxolimab in advanced cancers. Study-wide results and caveats: The CD4+ and CD8+ T cells in the blood had expanded clonally by week 6 at 0.1 to 3.0 mg/kg.

Trimming removed 0 bases at V and 7 bases at J, with 15 bases between. The CDR3 has 15 amino acids. Germline V CDR1 and CDR2: SGHKS, YYEKEE (reference sequence). The method was immunoSEQ multiplex PCR; TCRdb's version includes in-frame clones alone and lacks a portion of them. The table includes 48,000 or so clones, about 81% detected once. This clone has only one observation. Antigen: not known. The TCR sequence derives from an adult with an advanced solid tumor such as melanoma, head and neck, liver or kidney cancer. This chain links TRBV5-5 with TRBJ2-3; D is ambiguous. Sequenced material: CD4+ or CD8+ T cells sorted from blood, taken in a trial of the OX40 agonist ivuxolimab. CDR3 sequence: CASSLALGVGNTQYF. In DNA, the CDR3 is TGTGCCAGCAGCTTGGCCTTAGGAGTTGGGAATACGCAGTATTTT.